A single sample gave rise to the 17 T cell receptor beta chains below, sequenced in a study of T cell responses to AZD1222 COVID-19 vaccine. Profiling relied on immunoSEQ multiplex PCR, and the TCRdb table lists in-frame clones only, not all of them. Here the sample spans fewer than 120,000 clones, just under 95% being singletons. Sequenced material: peripheral blood, taken on day 0 of AZD1222 vaccination. The source of these receptors is an adult in good health.

The V gene is TRBV5-1, the J gene TRBJ1-2; tentative D call: TRBD1 (5 bases). CDR3 length: 13 residues. V lost 4 bases, J lost 10 bases, and 17 bases lay in between. Per the germline V gene, CDR1 is SGHRS and CDR2 is YFSETQ. In DNA, the CDR3 is TGCGCCAGCAGCAGCGACAGCCAGCGATCCTACACCTTC. Translating it yields CASSSDSQRSYTF. The complete variable domain, with remaining parts taken from reference TRBV5-1 and TRBJ1-2, reads KAGVTQTPRYLIKTRGQQVTLSCSPISGHRSVSWYQQTPGQGLQFLFEYFSETQRNKGNFPGRFSGRQFSNSRSEMNVSTLELGDSALYLCASSSDSQRSYTFGSGTRLTVV.

The rearrangement links TRBV27 to TRBJ2-1; D possibly matches TRBD1 or TRBD2 (5 bases each). Trimming shortened V by 3 bases and J by 0 bases, and 9 bases separated the two germline ends. CDR1 and CDR2 (germline): MNHEY, SMNVEV (reference sequence). The CDR3 runs 15 residues. The CDR3 sequence is CASSFYGTSYNEQFF. For the CDR3, the DNA is TGTGCCAGCAGTTTTTACGGGACCTCCTACAATGAGCAGTTCTTC.

The genes are TRBV4-1 and TRBJ2-7; D tentatively fits TRBD1 or TRBD2 (7 bases each). Germline loops: CDR1 MGHRA, CDR2 YSYEKL. CDR3 length: 15 amino acids. V lost 1 base to trimming and J lost 3 bases, with 13 bases between them. This CDR3 reads CASSQGQGGDYEQYF. CDR3 coding DNA: TGCGCCAGCAGCCAAGGACAGGGAGGGGACTACGAGCAGTACTTC.

The chain links TRBV7-9 to TRBJ1-5; 7 positions match TRBD1. The CDR3 covers 15 residues. From germline, CDR1 is SEHNR and CDR2 FQNEAQ (reference sequence). V lost 5 bases and J lost 3; bases outside the gene matches: 7. CDR3: CASSPAGTDNQPQHF. The CDR3 coding sequence is TGTGCCAGCAGCCCAGCCGGGACAGACAATCAGCCCCAGCATTTT.

The V call is TRBV7-8, the J call TRBJ1-5, with D maybe TRBD1 (6 bases). Germline CDR1 reads SGHVS; CDR2 reads FQNEAQ. The CDR3 spans 12 residues. V dropped 3 bases and J dropped 7 bases, with 7 bases sitting between them. The DNA of the CDR3 is TGTGCCAGCAGCTTGAGGGGGCAGCCCCAGCATTTT. This gives the protein CASSLRGQPQHF.

The chain combines TRBV2 with TRBJ1-5, with D perhaps matching TRBD1 (6 bases). This CDR3 spans 13 amino acids. Germline V gene data show CDR1 as SNHLY and CDR2 as FYNNEI. V lost 8 bases and J lost 8, with 16 bases in between. Here the CDR3 DNA reads TGTGCCAGCCGCTGGGGGGGCAGCGAGCCCCAGCATTTT. Translating it yields CASRWGGSEPQHF.

The chain links TRBV9 to TRBJ2-4, with TRBD2 identical over 7 bases. This CDR3 comprises 13 residues. Germline V gene lookup returns CDR1 SGDLS and CDR2 YYNGEE. V dropped 7 bases and J dropped 4; count of bases not matched to a gene: 5. CDR3 sequence: CASSPGGKNIQYF. DNA for the CDR3: TGTGCCAGCTCACCCGGGGGGAAAAACATTCAGTACTTC.

The chain joins TRBV3-1 (or the pseudogene TRBV3-2) to TRBJ1-4; tentative D call: TRBD1 (6 bases). Germline CDR1 reads LGHDT; CDR2 reads YNNKEL (reference sequence). With 0 bases removed from V and 8 bases from J, the gap between germline ends came to 13 bases. CDR3 size: 15 residues. The CDR3 DNA follows: TGTGCCAGCAGCCAAGAACCGGACAGCGAAGAAAAACTGTTTTTT. Protein sequence: CASSQEPDSEEKLFF.

V usage is TRBV6-1 and J usage is TRBJ1-2; TRBD1 aligns across 8 bases. The germline V gene has CDR1 MNHNS and CDR2 SASEGT. The trim removed 2 bases at V and 8 bases at J, leaving 7 bases unmatched. The CDR3 runs 14 residues. CDR3 bases: TGTGCCAGCAGTGAATGGGCGTCAGGGGGCGGCTACACCTTC. Translating it yields CASSEWASGGGYTF.

This sequence joins TRBV5-1 and TRBJ2-7; D uncertain. V was cut by 4 bases and J by 1 base, with 12 bases left in between. This CDR3 spans 14 amino acids. Germline CDR1 and CDR2: SGHRS and YFSETQ. In DNA, the CDR3 is TGCGCCAGCAGCCCCGGACCGTCGTCCTACGAGCAGTACTTC. This sequence encodes CASSPGPSSYEQYF.

This rearrangement joins TRBV11-3 to TRBJ2-2; TRBD2 might be the D (6 bases). V lost 3 bases to trimming and J lost 2 bases, with 7 bases between them. CDR1 and CDR2 (germline): SGHNT, YENEEA. The CDR3 has 14 amino acids. CDR3 DNA: TGTGCCAGCAGCTTGGGACTTAACACCGGGGAGCTGTTTTTT. Translated: CASSLGLNTGELFF.

The CDR3 loop is CASSYGGAIYNEQFF. As DNA, the CDR3 is TGTGCCAGCAGTTACGGGGGGGCTATCTACAATGAGCAGTTCTTC. The chain couples TRBV6-5 to TRBJ2-1, with D perhaps matching TRBD2 (7 bases). Trimming pared 2 bases from V and 3 bases from J, leaving 11 bases between. The CDR3 has 15 residues. Germline lookup yields CDR1 MNHEY and CDR2 SVGAGI.

This chain uses TRBV7-8 with TRBJ2-2, with 10 bases aligning to TRBD1. Trimming at V came to 5 bases and at J to 0 bases, leaving 12 bases not matched to a gene. Germline V lookup: CDR1 SGHVS, CDR2 FQNEAQ. The CDR3 sequence is 19 residues long. The CDR3 sequence is CASSRGTGALYANTGELFF. The CDR3 nucleotides read TGTGCCAGCAGCAGAGGGACAGGGGCACTTTATGCGAACACCGGGGAGCTGTTTTTT.

V gene TRBV30 combines with J gene TRBJ1-3, with D hard to call. The CDR3 runs 13 residues. Germline CDR1 reads GTSNPN; CDR2 reads SVGIG (reference sequence). V lost 5 bases and J lost 2, with 10 bases in between. CDR3 in amino acids: CAWQHLTGNTIYF. The CDR3 nucleotides are TGTGCCTGGCAACACCTCACTGGAAACACCATATATTTT.

V gene TRBV9 combines with J gene TRBJ1-1; D may be TRBD1 (5 bases). Germline CDR1 and CDR2: SGDLS and YYNGEE. The CDR3 length is 15 residues. V shed 2 bases and J shed 0 bases, with 11 bases lying between them. This chain's CDR3 is CASSVGTLVNTEAFF. In DNA form, the CDR3 reads TGTGCCAGCAGCGTTGGGACGTTGGTGAACACTGAAGCTTTCTTT. Together with reference TRBV9 and TRBJ1-1, the CDR3 gives the full variable domain: DSGVTQTPKHLITATGQRVTLRCSPRSGDLSVYWYQQSLDQGLQFLIQYYNGEERAKGNILERFSAQQFPDLHSELNLSSLELGDSALYFCASSVGTLVNTEAFFGQGTRLTVV.

This clone was seen only a few times. V is TRBV9 and J is TRBJ2-1, with TRBD2 identical over 9 bases. With V trimmed by 0 bases and J by 3 bases, 4 bases remained unmatched. The germline V gene has CDR1 SGDLS and CDR2 YYNGEE. The CDR3 runs to 16 residues. The CDR3 DNA is TGTGCCAGCAGCGTAGGCGGGGGGGACAACTACAATGAGCAGTTCTTC. Its translation: CASSVGGGDNYNEQFF.

To note about this clone: Relative to the germline gene, one junction end is altered; a read error may explain this. The V call is TRBV18, the J call TRBJ2-7; D ambiguous. The CDR3 is 13 amino acids. In germline, CDR1 is KGHSH, CDR2 LQKENI. The CDR3 nucleotides are TGTGCCAGCTCACCGGGCGTCTCCTCCGAGCAGTACTTC. This sequence encodes CASSPGVSSEQYF. The whole variable domain, filled in from reference TRBV18 and TRBJ2-7, reads NAGVMQNPRHLVRRRGQEARLRCSPMKGHSHVYWYRQLPEEGLKFMVYLQKENIIDESGMPKERFSAEFPKEGPSILRIQQVVRGDSAAYFCASSPGVSSEQYFGPGTRLTVT.